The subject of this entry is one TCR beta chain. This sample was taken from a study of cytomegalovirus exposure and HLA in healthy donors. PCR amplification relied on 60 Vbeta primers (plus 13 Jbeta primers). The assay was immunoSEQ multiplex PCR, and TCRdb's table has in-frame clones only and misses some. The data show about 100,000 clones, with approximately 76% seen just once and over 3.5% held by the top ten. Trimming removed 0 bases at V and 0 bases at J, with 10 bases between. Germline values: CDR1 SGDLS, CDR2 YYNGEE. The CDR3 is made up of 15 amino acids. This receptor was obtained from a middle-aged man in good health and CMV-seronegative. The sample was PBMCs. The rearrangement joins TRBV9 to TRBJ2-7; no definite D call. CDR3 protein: CASSVAVGLSYEQYF. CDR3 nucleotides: TGTGCCAGCAGCGTAGCGGTTGGGCTCTCCTACGAGCAGTACTTC.